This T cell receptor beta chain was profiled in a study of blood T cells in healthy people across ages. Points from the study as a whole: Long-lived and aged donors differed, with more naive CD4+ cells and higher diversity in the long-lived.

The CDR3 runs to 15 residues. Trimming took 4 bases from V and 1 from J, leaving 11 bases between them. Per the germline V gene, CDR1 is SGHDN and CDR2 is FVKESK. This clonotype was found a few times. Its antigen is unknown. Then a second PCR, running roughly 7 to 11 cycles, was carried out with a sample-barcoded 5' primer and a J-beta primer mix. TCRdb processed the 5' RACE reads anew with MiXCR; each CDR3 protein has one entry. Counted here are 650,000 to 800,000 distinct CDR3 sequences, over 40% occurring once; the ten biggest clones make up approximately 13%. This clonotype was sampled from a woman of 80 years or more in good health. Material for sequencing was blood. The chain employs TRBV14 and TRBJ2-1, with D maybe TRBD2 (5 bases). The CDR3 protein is CASSPRLPSYNEQFF. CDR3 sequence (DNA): TGTGCCAGCAGCCCGAGACTACCTTCCTACAATGAGCAGTTCTTC. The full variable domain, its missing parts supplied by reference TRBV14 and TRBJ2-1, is EAGVTQFPSHSVIEKGQTVTLRCDPISGHDNLYWYRRVMGKEIKFLLHFVKESKQDESGMPNNRFLAERTGGTYSTLKVQPAELEDSGVYFCASSPRLPSYNEQFFGPGTRLTVL.